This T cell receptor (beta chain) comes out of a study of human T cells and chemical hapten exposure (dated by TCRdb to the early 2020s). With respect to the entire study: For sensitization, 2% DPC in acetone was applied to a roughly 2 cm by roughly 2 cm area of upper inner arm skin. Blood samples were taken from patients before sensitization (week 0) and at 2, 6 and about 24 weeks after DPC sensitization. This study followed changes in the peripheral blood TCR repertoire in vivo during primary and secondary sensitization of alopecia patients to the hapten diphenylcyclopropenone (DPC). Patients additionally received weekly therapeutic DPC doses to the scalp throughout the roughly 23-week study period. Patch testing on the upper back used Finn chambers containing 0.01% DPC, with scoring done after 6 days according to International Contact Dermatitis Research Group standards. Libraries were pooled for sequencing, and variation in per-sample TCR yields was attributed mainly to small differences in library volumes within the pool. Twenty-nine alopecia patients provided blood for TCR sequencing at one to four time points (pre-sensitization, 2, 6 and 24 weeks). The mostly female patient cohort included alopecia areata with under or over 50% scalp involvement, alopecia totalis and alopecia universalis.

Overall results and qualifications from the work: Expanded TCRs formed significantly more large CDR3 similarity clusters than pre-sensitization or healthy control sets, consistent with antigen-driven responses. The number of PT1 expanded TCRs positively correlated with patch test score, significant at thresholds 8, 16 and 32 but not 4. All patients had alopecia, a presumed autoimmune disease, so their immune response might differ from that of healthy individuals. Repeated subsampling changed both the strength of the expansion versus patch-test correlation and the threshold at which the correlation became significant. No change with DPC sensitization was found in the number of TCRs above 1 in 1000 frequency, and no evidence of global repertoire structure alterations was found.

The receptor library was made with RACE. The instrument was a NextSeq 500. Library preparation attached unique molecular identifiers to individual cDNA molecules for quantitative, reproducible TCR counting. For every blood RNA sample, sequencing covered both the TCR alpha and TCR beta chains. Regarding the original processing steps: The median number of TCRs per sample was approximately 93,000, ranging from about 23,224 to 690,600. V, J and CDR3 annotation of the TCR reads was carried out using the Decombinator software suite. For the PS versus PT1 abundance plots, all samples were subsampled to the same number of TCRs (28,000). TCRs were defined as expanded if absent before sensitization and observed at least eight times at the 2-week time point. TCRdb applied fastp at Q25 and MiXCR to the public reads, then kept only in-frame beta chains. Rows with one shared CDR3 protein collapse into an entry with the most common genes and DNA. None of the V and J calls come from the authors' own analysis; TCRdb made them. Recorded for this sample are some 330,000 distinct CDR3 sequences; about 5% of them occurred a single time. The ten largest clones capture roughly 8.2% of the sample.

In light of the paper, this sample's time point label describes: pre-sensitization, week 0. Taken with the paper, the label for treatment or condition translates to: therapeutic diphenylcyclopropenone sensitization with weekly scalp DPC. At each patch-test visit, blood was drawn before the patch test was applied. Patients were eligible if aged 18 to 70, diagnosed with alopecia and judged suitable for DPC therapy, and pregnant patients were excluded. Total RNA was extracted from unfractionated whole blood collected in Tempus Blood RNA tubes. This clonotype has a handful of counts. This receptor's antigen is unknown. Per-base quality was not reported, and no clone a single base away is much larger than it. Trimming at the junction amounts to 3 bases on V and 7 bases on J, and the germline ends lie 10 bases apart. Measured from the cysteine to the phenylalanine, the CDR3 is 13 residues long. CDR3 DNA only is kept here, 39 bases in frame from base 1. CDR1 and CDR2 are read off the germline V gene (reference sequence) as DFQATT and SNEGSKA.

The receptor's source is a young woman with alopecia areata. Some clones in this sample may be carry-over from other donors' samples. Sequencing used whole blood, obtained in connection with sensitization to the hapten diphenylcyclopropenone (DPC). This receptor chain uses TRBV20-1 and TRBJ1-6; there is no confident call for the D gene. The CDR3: CSASPALNSPLHF. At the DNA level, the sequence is TGCAGTGCTAGTCCAGCTTTAAATTCACCCCTCCACTTT.